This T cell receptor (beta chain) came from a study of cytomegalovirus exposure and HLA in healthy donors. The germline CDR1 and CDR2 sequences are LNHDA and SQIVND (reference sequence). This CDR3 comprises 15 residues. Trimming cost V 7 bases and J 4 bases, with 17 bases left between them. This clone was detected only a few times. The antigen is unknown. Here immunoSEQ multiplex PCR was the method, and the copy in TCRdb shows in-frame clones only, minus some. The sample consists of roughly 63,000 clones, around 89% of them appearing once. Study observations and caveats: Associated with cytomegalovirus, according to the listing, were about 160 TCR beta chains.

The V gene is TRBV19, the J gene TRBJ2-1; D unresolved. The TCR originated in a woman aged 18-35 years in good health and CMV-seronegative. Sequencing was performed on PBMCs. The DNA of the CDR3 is TGTGCCAGTACCCCGCGCACTTTACAGTACAATGAGCAGTTCTTC. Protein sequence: CASTPRTLQYNEQFF.